Below are 9 T cell receptor beta chains sequenced from a single sample in a study of cytomegalovirus exposure and HLA in healthy donors. The primer mix had 60 Vbeta and 13 Jbeta primers. Here immunoSEQ multiplex PCR was the method, and the copy in TCRdb shows in-frame clones only, minus some. This sample yields roughly 110,000 clones, of which around 80% are seen a single time; roughly 3% belongs to the top ten. The sequencing sample was made of PBMCs. The receptors come from a female donor in good health and CMV-seronegative.

The chain recombines TRBV11-2 with TRBJ2-1; 7 bases match TRBD1. The CDR3 spans 12 residues. CDR1 is SGHAT, CDR2 FQNNGV, per germline. V was pared by 4 bases and J by 15 bases, with 9 bases of the junction left unmatched. The CDR3 here is CASSSKTGSPFF. DNA for the CDR3: TGTGCCAGCAGCTCAAAGACAGGGTCCCCGTTCTTC.

V usage is TRBV27 and J usage is TRBJ1-6; D is possibly TRBD1 (5 bases). With 5 bases removed from V and 8 bases from J, the gap between germline ends came to 19 bases. Germline-derived CDR1 and CDR2 are MNHEY and SMNVEV (reference sequence). The CDR3 covers 16 residues. CDR3: CASSPSRVHGDSPLHF. The CDR3 DNA reads as TGTGCCAGCAGTCCGAGCAGGGTCCATGGAGATTCACCCCTCCACTTT.

The rearrangement uses TRBV15 and TRBJ2-5, with 12 bases lining up with TRBD2. The DNA end favors TRBJ2-7, so the J call may be wrong. This CDR3 is built from 17 residues. Germline CDR1 reads LNHNV; CDR2 reads YYDKDF (reference sequence). CDR3 nucleotide sequence: TGTGCCACCCACGAGGTGGGGACTAGCGGGCCGTACTCCGAGCAGTACTTC. Translated: CATHEVGTSGPYSEQYF.

The V call is TRBV19, the J call TRBJ1-2; 7 bases agree with TRBD1. The CDR3 has 13 amino acids. J gave up 6 bases and V 6 bases, and 7 bases lay outside the gene matches. Germline loops: CDR1 LNHDA, CDR2 SQIVND (reference sequence). CDR3 coding DNA: TGTGCCAGTAGGCGTACAGGGGTTGATGGCTACACCTTC. Amino acids: CASRRTGVDGYTF.

The J gene is TRBJ2-1, the V gene TRBV6-1, with D perhaps TRBD2 (5 bases). The CDR3 is 13 residues long. V dropped 8 bases and J dropped 5 bases, with 13 bases sitting between them. Germline CDR1 is MNHNS and CDR2 is SASEGT. Here the CDR3 DNA reads TGTGCCAGCTTCCGGGAACTTGACAATGAGCAGTTCTTC. Translation gives CASFRELDNEQFF.

V is TRBV4-2 and J is TRBJ1-2, with D uncertain. Trimming stripped 1 base from V and 2 bases from J, with 5 bases between. There are 13 residues in the CDR3. In germline, CDR1 is LGHNA, CDR2 YNFKEQ. CDR3 bases: TGTGCCAGCAGCCAAGCTCCCAACTATGGCTACACCTTC. This gives the protein CASSQAPNYGYTF.

This sequence joins TRBV9 and TRBJ1-5, with 7 bases that match TRBD1. The CDR3 sequence is 14 residues long. Trimming took 2 bases from V and 5 from J; bases not matched to a gene: 4. The V gene's germline CDR1 is SGDLS and CDR2 YYNGEE. The CDR3, as DNA: TGTGCCAGCAGCGTGACAGGGTGGGATCAGCCCCAGCATTTT. It codes for CASSVTGWDQPQHF.

The V and J genes are TRBV6-5 and TRBJ1-3; D remains ambiguous. Trimming left V 7 bases short and J 1 base short, with 11 bases between. Looked up from germline, CDR1 is MNHEY and CDR2 is SVGAGI. This CDR3 spans 14 amino acids. The DNA of the CDR3 is TGTGCCAGCAAGAAAACTGTATCTGGAAACACCATATATTTT. Amino acids: CASKKTVSGNTIYF.

The V gene is TRBV27, the J gene TRBJ2-1; no reliable D call. Deletions cut 10 bases from V and 8 bases from J, with 18 bases between. This CDR3 contains 13 residues. Germline values: CDR1 MNHEY, CDR2 SMNVEV (reference sequence). CDR3 in amino acids: CATGPSGGDEQFF. DNA of the CDR3: TGTGCCACCGGCCCATCTGGCGGCGATGAGCAGTTCTTC.